This T cell receptor beta chain appears in the sequencing data of a study of a mutant IDH1 vaccine in newly diagnosed glioma. Study-level background: Radiotherapy alone preceded vaccination by 4-6 weeks; alternatively, vaccination started with temozolomide cycles. Patients previously underwent radiotherapy, temozolomide, or both, and most underwent both. Treated patients were about 60% male, roughly 38% female, mean age 40.4 years.

This clone was picked up one time. As yet, its antigen is unknown. Time point here: week 35, safety follow-up. Each dose of the vaccine consisted of 300 ug of mutant IDH1 20-mer peptide, with topical imiquimod. The assay was immunoSEQ multiplex PCR, and TCRdb's table has in-frame clones only and misses some. This repertoire shows around 32,000 clones, roughly 78% found once; its top ten account for about 3%. The CDR3 extends over 14 amino acids. Germline CDR1 is SGDLS and CDR2 is YYNGEE. The ends were cut back, 0 bases at V and 8 bases at J, with 12 bases in the middle. Findings and limits, study-wide: There were vaccine-induced immune responses in about 92% of the patients.

The sample here was PBMCs, taken from a glioma patient whose treatment included an IDH1 peptide vaccine. The chain has TRBV9 and TRBJ2-1; no clear D gene. This TCR was sampled from a man aged 40-49 years with glioma. Some clones in this sample may be carry-over from other donors' samples. The CDR3 DNA reads as TGTGCCAGCAGCGTAGTAAGTGGTTGGGATGAGCAGTTCTTC. It translates to CASSVVSGWDEQFF.